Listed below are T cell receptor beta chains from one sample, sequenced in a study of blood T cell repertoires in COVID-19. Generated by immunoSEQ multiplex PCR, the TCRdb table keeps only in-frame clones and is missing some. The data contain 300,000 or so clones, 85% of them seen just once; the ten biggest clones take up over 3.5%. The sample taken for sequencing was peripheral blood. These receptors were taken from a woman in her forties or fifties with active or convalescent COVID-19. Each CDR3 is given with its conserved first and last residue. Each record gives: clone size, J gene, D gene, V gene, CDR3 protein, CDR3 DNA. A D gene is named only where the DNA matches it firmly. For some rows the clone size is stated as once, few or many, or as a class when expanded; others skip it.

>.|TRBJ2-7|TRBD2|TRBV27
CASPYPGLAGVYEQYF
TGTGCCAGCCCTTACCCGGGACTAGCGGGAGTTTACGAGCAGTACTTC
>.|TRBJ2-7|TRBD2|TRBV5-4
CASSLRSGSVREQYF
TGTGCCAGCAGCTTACGGAGCGGGAGCGTCCGCGAGCAGTACTTC
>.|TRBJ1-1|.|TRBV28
CASSSPSPNTEAFF
TGTGCCAGCAGTTCGCCTAGCCCGAACACTGAAGCTTTCTTT
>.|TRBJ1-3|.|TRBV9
CASSLTGGRGSENTIYF
TGTGCCAGCAGCCTGACGGGCGGCAGGGGCTCTGAAAACACCATATATTTT
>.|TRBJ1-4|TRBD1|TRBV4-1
CASSPGTGPEKLFF
TGCGCCAGCAGCCCGGGGACAGGACCCGAAAAACTGTTTTTT
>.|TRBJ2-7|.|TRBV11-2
CASRPPTGYEQYF
TGTGCCAGCAGGCCTCCGACAGGTTACGAGCAGTACTTC
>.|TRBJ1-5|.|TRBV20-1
CSASLSYGNQPQHF
TGCAGTGCTAGTCTGAGCTACGGCAATCAGCCCCAGCATTTT
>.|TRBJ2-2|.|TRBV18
CASSPQDPRGGELFF
TGTGCCAGCTCACCTCAGGACCCCCGGGGGGGGGAGCTGTTTTTT
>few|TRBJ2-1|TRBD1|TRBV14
CASSDRQGSTYNEQFF
TGTGCCAGCAGCGATAGACAGGGTTCGACCTACAATGAGCAGTTCTTC
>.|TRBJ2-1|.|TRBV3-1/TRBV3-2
CASSPSLALAYNEQFF
TGTGCCAGCAGCCCCTCCCTAGCGTTGGCCTACAATGAGCAGTTCTTC
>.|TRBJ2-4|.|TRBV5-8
CASSFGAQAGSLAKNIQYF
TGTGCCAGCAGCTTCGGCGCCCAGGCGGGAAGCTTAGCCAAAAACATTCAGTACTTC
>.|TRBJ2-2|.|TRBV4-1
CASSQVRYGRRGLDTGELFF
TGCGCCAGCAGCCAAGTTCGCTACGGGAGGCGGGGGCTGGACACCGGGGAGCTGTTTTTT
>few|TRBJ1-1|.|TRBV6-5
CASNSGSLDTEAFF
TGTGCCAGTAATTCAGGGTCGTTGGACACTGAAGCTTTCTTT
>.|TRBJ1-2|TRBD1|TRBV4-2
CASSPDRVAYGYTF
TGTGCCAGCAGCCCGGACAGGGTCGCCTATGGCTACACCTTC
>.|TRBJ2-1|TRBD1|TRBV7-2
CASSLRTGGGGEQFF
TGTGCCAGCAGCTTGAGGACAGGGGGCGGGGGTGAGCAGTTCTTC
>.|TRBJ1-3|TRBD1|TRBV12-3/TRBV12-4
CASSRLTGDTIYF
TGTGCCAGCAGTCGCCTGACAGGGGACACCATATATTTT
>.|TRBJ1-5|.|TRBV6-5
CASSFAGSNQPQHF
TGTGCCAGCAGTTTTGCAGGGTCCAATCAGCCCCAGCATTTT
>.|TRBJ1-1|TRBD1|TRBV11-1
CASSLNRGSEAFF
TGTGCCAGCAGCTTGAACAGGGGTTCTGAAGCTTTCTTT
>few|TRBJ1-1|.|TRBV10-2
CASSEFGGLNTEAFF
TGCGCCAGCAGTGAGTTTGGGGGCTTGAACACTGAAGCTTTCTTT
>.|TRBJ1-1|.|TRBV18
CASSPAQVNTEAFF
TGTGCCAGCTCACCCGCACAAGTGAACACTGAAGCTTTCTTT
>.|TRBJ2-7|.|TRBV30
CAWSRQGGFYEQYF
TGTGCCTGGAGTCGACAGGGAGGTTTTTACGAGCAGTACTTC
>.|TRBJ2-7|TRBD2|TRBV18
CASSPGSGRQYEQYF
TGTGCCAGCTCACCAGGTAGCGGGAGGCAGTACGAGCAGTACTTC
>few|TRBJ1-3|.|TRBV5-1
CASSTGRLRAGNTIYF
TGCGCCAGCAGCACAGGACGTCTACGCGCTGGAAACACCATATATTTT
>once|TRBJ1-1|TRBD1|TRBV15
CATRQYRTGSGGDTEAFF
TGTGCCACCCGGCAGTACCGGACAGGGAGTGGCGGGGACACTGAAGCTTTCTTT
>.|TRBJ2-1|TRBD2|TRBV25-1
CASSPGLAGVNEQFF
TGTGCCAGCAGCCCGGGTTTAGCGGGAGTAAATGAGCAGTTCTTC
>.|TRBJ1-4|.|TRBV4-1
CASSHIMGAARGKLFF
TGCGCCAGCAGCCACATCATGGGGGCCGCGAGGGGAAAACTGTTTTTT
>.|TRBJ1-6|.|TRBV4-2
CASSLRAGGPNSPLHF
TGTGCCAGCAGCCTCCGGGCGGGGGGACCTAATTCACCCCTCCACTTT
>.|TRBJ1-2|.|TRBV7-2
CASSLQGGDNYGYTF
TGTGCCAGCAGCCTTCAAGGGGGGGATAACTATGGCTACACCTTC
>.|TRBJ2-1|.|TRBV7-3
CASSQTAGNRVYNEQFF
TGTGCCAGCAGCCAGACGGCGGGAAATCGGGTCTACAATGAGCAGTTCTTC
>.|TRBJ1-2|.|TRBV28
CASSFGGRNGYTF
TGTGCCAGCAGTTTCGGGGGGCGCAATGGCTACACCTTC
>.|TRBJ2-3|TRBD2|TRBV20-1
CSASRLAGGTDTQYF
TGCAGTGCTAGTAGACTAGCGGGAGGCACAGATACGCAGTATTTT
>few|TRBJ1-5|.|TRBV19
CASSITSYNQPQHF
TGTGCCAGTAGTATTACGAGTTACAATCAGCCCCAGCATTTT
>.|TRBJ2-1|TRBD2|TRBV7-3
CASSLTGLAGDRYSYNEQFF
TGTGCCAGCAGCTTAACGGGACTAGCGGGAGATAGGTACTCCTACAATGAGCAGTTCTTC
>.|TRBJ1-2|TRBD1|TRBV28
CASSLPGQGALEYGYTF
TGTGCCAGCAGTTTACCGGGACAGGGGGCGCTGGAATATGGCTACACCTTC
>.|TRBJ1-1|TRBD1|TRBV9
CASSVETGGDQAFF
TGTGCCAGCAGCGTAGAGACAGGGGGCGATCAAGCTTTCTTT
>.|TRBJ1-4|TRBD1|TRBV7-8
CASSHRTGRDLFF
TGTGCCAGCAGCCACCGGACAGGGAGGGATCTGTTTTTT
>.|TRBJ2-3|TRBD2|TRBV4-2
CASSPLGEREGRTQYF
TGTGCCAGCAGCCCCCTGGGGGAGCGGGAGGGCCGTACGCAGTATTTT
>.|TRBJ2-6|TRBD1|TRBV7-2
CASSTGQGALANVLTF
TGTGCCAGCAGCACGGGACAGGGGGCCCTAGCCAACGTCCTGACTTTC
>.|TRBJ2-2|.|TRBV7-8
CASSFGANTGELFF
TGTGCCAGCAGCTTCGGGGCGAACACCGGGGAGCTGTTTTTT
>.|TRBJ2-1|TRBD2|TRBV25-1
CASAVWTSGDTVDNEQFF
TGTGCTAGCGCTGTTTGGACTAGCGGCGACACCGTCGACAATGAGCAGTTCTTC
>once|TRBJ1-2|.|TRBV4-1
CASSQDRQVYGYTF
TGCGCCAGCAGCCAAGATCGGCAGGTTTATGGCTACACCTTC
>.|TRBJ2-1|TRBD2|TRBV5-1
CASSLDSGSYNEQFF
TGCGCCAGCAGCTTGGATAGCGGGAGCTACAATGAGCAGTTCTTC
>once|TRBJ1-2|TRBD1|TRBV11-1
CASSSQLGQGIGYTF
TGTGCCAGCAGCTCCCAATTGGGACAGGGGATTGGCTACACCTTC
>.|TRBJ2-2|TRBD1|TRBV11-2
CASSLTGGPGELFF
TGTGCCAGCAGCTTAACAGGGGGGCCCGGGGAGCTGTTTTTT
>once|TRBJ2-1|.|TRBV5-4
CASSPGLVGALNNEQFF
TGTGCCAGCAGCCCTGGGCTCGTGGGAGCGTTAAACAATGAGCAGTTCTTC
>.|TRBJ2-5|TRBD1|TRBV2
CASSPQGSETQYF
TGTGCCAGCAGTCCACAGGGGTCGGAGACCCAGTACTTC
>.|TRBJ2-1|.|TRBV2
CASSDPGGVYNEQFF
TGTGCCAGCAGTGATCCCGGAGGGGTTTACAATGAGCAGTTCTTC
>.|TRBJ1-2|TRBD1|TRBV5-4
CASSLSQGAGYGYTF
TGTGCCAGCAGCTTGTCCCAGGGGGCAGGCTATGGCTACACCTTC
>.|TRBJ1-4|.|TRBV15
CATSRGQLTNEKLFF
TGTGCCACCAGCAGAGGACAGTTAACTAATGAAAAACTGTTTTTT
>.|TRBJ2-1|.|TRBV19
CASSIDLGGRGDEQFF
TGTGCCAGTAGTATAGATCTTGGTGGGAGGGGGGATGAGCAGTTCTTC
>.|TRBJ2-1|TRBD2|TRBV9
CASSANLASGIYNEQFF
TGTGCCAGCAGCGCGAACCTGGCTAGCGGGATCTACAATGAGCAGTTCTTC
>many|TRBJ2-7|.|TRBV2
CASSAARRTYEQYF
TGTGCCAGCAGTGCGGCCAGGAGGACCTACGAGCAGTACTTC
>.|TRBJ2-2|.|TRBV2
CASGFRANTGELFF
TGTGCCAGCGGGTTCAGGGCGAACACCGGGGAGCTGTTTTTT
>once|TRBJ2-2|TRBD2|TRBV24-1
CATSDLSSGSLLGGELFF
TGTGCCACCAGTGATTTATCTAGCGGGAGTTTATTAGGCGGGGAGCTGTTTTTT
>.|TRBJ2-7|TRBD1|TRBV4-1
CASSRHRGQNEQYF
TGCGCCAGCAGCCGACACAGGGGGCAGAACGAGCAGTACTTC
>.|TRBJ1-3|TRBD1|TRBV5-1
CASSFTGAGNTIYF
TGCGCCAGCAGTTTCACAGGGGCTGGAAACACCATATATTTT
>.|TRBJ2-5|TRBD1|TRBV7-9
CASSLTDRLSETQYF
TGTGCCAGCAGCTTAACGGACAGGTTGTCAGAGACCCAGTACTTC
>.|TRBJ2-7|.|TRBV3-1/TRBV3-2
CASSQVGRGDEQYF
TGTGCCAGCAGCCAAGTTGGCAGGGGTGACGAGCAGTACTTC
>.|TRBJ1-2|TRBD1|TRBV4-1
CASSPRDRVDYGYTF
TGCGCCAGCAGCCCCCGGGACAGGGTGGACTATGGCTACACCTTC